This T cell receptor beta chain was sequenced during a study of cytomegalovirus exposure and HLA in healthy donors. Study outcomes and limitations: Accounts indicate the classifier identified cytomegalovirus status with strong specificity and sensitivity. Donor immune exposure was known only as CMV serostatus.

To note about this clone: No antigen is known for it.

PCR primers comprised 60 Vbeta and 13 Jbeta primers. Profiling relied on immunoSEQ multiplex PCR, and the TCRdb table lists in-frame clones only, not all of them. This sample's table reports about 48,000 clones. With 6 bases removed from V and 0 bases from J, the gap between germline ends came to 9 bases. CDR3 size: 14 residues. The germline gives CDR1 MNHEY, CDR2 SMNVEV (reference sequence). This receptor was identified in a male donor in good health and CMV-seropositive. The rearrangement links TRBV27 to TRBJ1-3, with a possible D match to TRBD1 (6 bases). The sequencing sample was made of PBMCs. The CDR3 region is CASRQGSSGNTIYF. CDR3 coding DNA: TGTGCCAGCAGACAGGGCTCCTCTGGAAACACCATATATTTT.